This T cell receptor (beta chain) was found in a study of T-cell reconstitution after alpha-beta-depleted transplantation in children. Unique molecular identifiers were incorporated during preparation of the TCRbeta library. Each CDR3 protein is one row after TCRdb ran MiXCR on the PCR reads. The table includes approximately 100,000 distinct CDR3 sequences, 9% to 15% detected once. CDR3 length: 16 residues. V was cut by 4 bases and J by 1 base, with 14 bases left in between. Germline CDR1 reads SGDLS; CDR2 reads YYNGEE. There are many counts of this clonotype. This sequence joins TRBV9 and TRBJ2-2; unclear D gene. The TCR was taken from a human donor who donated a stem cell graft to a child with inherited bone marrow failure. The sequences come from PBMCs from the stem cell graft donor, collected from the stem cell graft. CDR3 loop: CASSKRAAQNTGELFF. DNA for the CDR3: TGTGCCAGCAGCAAAAGGGCGGCTCAGAACACCGGGGAGCTGTTTTTT.